These 10 T cell receptor beta chains were sequenced from one sample in a study of tumor-infiltrating lymphocytes in primary liver carcinoma. TCR beta cDNA came from about 0.55 ug total RNA, primed with a constant-region primer. The TCR beta library was amplified through three nested multiplex PCR rounds in a modified ARM-PCR procedure. It was with TRBV1-TRBV30 forward primers and a C-beta reverse primer that the first two PCR rounds were run, at 10 cycles each. Each CDR3 protein gets one entry after TCRdb re-called the multiplex PCR reads with MiXCR. This sample has about 320,000 distinct CDR3 sequences, with 50% to 70% found just once. Out of unsorted whole blood came the blood RNA, and germline DNA was extracted as well. The specimen sequenced was peripheral blood. These receptors were obtained from a man aged 40-49 years with primary liver carcinoma and hepatitis B virus infection.

V is TRBV5-4 and J is TRBJ2-7; 9 bases map to TRBD1. The CDR3 has 15 residues. Germline CDR1 and CDR2: SGHNT and YYREEE (reference sequence). J was trimmed by 0 bases and V by 4 bases; bases with no gene match: 5. The CDR3 DNA reads TGTGCCAGCAGCCCGGGGACAGGGAACTCCTACGAGCAGTACTTC. Translation: CASSPGTGNSYEQYF.

In the case of this clonotype: A read error may explain this, as a much larger clone is one base away. J is TRBJ2-5 and V is TRBV6-6, with TRBD2 as a possible D gene (6 bases). Trimming removed 6 bases from V and 7 bases from J, with 21 bases in between. The CDR3 is 15 amino acids. Germline V gene lookup returns CDR1 MNHNY and CDR2 SVGAGI (reference sequence). CDR3 protein: CASRPRLEGGGTQYF. DNA of the CDR3: TGTGCCAGCAGGCCAAGACTAGAGGGAGGAGGGACCCAGTACTTC.

This chain connects TRBV6-6 to TRBJ2-1; the match to TRBD1 covers 9 bases. V lost 2 bases and J lost 5; bases outside the gene matches: 7. The CDR3 totals 16 residues. The germline gives CDR1 MNHNY, CDR2 SVGAGI (reference sequence). CDR3 in DNA: TGTGCCAGCAGTTACGCTCCGGGACAGGGCAACAATGAGCAGTTCTTC. It yields the protein CASSYAPGQGNNEQFF.

This clonotype was picked up many times. The V call is TRBV4-1, the J call TRBJ1-2; TRBD1 matches at 9 bases. V dropped 2 bases and J dropped 2; count of bases not matched to a gene: 0. The CDR3 covers 14 residues. CDR1 MGHRA and CDR2 YSYEKL come from the germline V gene. The CDR3 region is CASSQTGGNYGYTF. CDR3 in DNA: TGCGCCAGCAGCCAAACAGGGGGCAACTATGGCTACACCTTC.

On this clonotype: A junction end diverges from the germline sequence, so it may reflect a read error. The chain joins TRBV6-5 to TRBJ2-6; tentatively, D is TRBD1 or TRBD2 (5 bases each). The germline gives CDR1 MNHEY, CDR2 SVGAGI. This CDR3 contains 16 residues. The CDR3 sequence is CASSYEGSPGANILTF. The CDR3 nucleotides read TGTGCCAGTAGTTACGAGGGGTCCCCTGGGGCCAACATCCTGACTTTC.

Details on this clonotype: No conserved phenylalanine or tryptophan ends this CDR3, so it is likely a read error. This CDR3 is CASSLSESPYEQYI. The DNA for the CDR3 is TGTGCCAGCAGCTTATCGGAGTCACCATACGAGCAGTACATC. The rearrangement joins TRBV11-2 to TRBJ2-7; D ambiguous. The CDR3 length is 14 residues. Trimming pared 2 bases from V and 4 bases from J, leaving 12 bases between. Germline V gives CDR1 SGHAT, CDR2 FQNNGV.

A remark on this clonotype: A much larger clone differs from this one at a single base, so this may be a read error. The chain employs TRBV11-2 and TRBJ1-6; 9 nucleotides match TRBD1. V shed 7 bases, J shed 7 bases, and the junction held 11 bases outside the gene matches. The CDR3 is made up of 16 amino acids. CDR1 and CDR2 (germline): SGHAT, FQNNGV. Written as DNA, the CDR3 is TGTGCCAGCATCTCGCCTCCGGGACAGGGAAATTCACCCCTCCACTTT. Its translation is CASISPPGQGNSPLHF. Full variable domain (missing parts from reference TRBV11-2 and TRBJ1-6): EAGVAQSPRYKIIEKRQSVAFWCNPISGHATLYWYQQILGQGPKLLIQFQNNGVVDDSQLPKDRFSAERLKGVDSTLKIQPAKLEDSAVYLCASISPPGQGNSPLHFGNGTRLTVT.

The chain links TRBV25-1 to TRBJ2-3; D tentatively fits TRBD1 or TRBD2 (5 bases each). The ends were cut back, 1 base at V and 3 bases at J, with 14 bases in the middle. The CDR3 runs to 16 residues. Germline CDR1 MGHDK, CDR2 SYGVNS. The CDR3 loop is CASSELGREGTDTQYF. Here the CDR3 DNA reads TGTGCCAGCAGTGAATTGGGACGGGAAGGGACAGATACGCAGTATTTT. Variable domain in full (rest from reference TRBV25-1 and TRBJ2-3): EADIYQTPRYLVIGTGKKITLECSQTMGHDKMYWYQQDPGMELHLIHYSYGVNSTEKGDLSSESTVSRIRTEHFPLTLESARPSHTSQYLCASSELGREGTDTQYFGPGTRLTVL.

This clonotype was recorded once. The conserved phenylalanine or tryptophan normally closing the CDR3 is absent here, so this likely arose from a read error. V is TRBV11-1 and J is TRBJ2-3; D call uncertain. CDR1 and CDR2 from the germline V gene are SGHAT and FQDESV (reference sequence). Between the trimmed V and J ends, which lost 5 bases and 6 bases, there was a span of 9 bases. The CDR3 consists of 12 residues. The CDR3 sequence is CASSPWWDTQYL. CDR3 nucleotides: TGTGCCAGCAGCCCGTGGTGGGATACGCAGTATCTT.

The chain links TRBV28 to TRBJ2-7; TRBD2 agrees at 9 bases. V gave up 9 bases and J gave up 1 base; unmatched junction bases: 19. The germline V gene has CDR1 MDHEN and CDR2 SYDVKM. This CDR3 contains 18 residues. For the CDR3, the DNA is TGTGCCAGTAGTCATCGACCCGTGCTAGCGGGAAGGTCCTACGAGCAGTACTTC. Its translation is CASSHRPVLAGRSYEQYF.